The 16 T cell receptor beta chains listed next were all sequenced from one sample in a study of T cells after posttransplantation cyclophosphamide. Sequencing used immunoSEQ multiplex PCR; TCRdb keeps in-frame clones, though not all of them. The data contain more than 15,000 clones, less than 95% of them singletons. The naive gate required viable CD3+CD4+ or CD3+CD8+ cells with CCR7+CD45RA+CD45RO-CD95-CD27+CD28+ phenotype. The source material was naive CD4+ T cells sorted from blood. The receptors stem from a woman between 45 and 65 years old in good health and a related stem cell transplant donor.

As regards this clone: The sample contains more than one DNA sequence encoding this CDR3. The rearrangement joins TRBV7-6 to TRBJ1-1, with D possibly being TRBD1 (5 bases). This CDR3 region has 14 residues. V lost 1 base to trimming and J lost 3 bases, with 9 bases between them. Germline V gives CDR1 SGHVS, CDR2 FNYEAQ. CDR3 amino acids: CASSLDQGYTEAFF. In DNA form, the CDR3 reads TGTGCCAGCAGCTTAGATCAGGGCTACACTGAAGCTTTCTTT.

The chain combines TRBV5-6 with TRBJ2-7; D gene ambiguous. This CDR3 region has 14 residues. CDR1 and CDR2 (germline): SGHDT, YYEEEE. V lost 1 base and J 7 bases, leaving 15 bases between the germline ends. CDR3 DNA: TGTGCCAGCAGCTTGCGAGGTCCCGTTTGGGAGCAGTACTTC. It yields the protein CASSLRGPVWEQYF.

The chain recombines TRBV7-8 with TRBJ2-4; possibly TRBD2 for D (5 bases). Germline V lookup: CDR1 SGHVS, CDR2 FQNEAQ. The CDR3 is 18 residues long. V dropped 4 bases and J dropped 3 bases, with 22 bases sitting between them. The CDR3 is CASSYSVRGLGNKNIQYF. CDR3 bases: TGTGCCAGCAGCTACTCAGTTCGGGGTTTGGGAAACAAAAACATTCAGTACTTC.

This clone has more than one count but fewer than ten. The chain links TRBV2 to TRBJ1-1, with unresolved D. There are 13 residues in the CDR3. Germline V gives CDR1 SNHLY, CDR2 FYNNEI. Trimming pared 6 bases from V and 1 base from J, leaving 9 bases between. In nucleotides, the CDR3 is TGTGCCAGCAGAGTAGACAAGAACACTGAAGCTTTCTTT. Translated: CASRVDKNTEAFF.

The CDR3 region has the DNA TGTGCCAGCAGTGCAGGGGCCAATGGCTACACCTTC. Its translation is CASSAGANGYTF. V gene TRBV2 combines with J gene TRBJ1-2; the D gene is possibly TRBD1 (6 bases). Trimming shortened V by 4 bases and J by 6 bases, and 9 bases separated the two germline ends. The CDR3 has 12 residues. Germline V lookup: CDR1 SNHLY, CDR2 FYNNEI.

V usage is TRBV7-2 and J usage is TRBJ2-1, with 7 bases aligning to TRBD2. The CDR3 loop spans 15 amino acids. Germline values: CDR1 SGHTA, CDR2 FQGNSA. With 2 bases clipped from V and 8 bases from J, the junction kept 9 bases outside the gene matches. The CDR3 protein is CASSLIGRFRYEQFF. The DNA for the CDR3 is TGTGCCAGCAGCTTAATCGGGAGGTTTAGGTATGAGCAGTTCTTC.

CDR3 nucleotides: TGTGCCAGCAGCTCCCGGGGGGTAGCGGGAGGGTTGCAGTATTTT. Encoded protein: CASSSRGVAGGLQYF. The chain employs TRBV6-1 and TRBJ2-3; 11 nucleotides line up with TRBD2. Germline V lookup: CDR1 MNHNS, CDR2 SASEGT. V was clipped by 6 bases and J by 11 bases; unmatched bases: 13. CDR3 length: 15 amino acids.

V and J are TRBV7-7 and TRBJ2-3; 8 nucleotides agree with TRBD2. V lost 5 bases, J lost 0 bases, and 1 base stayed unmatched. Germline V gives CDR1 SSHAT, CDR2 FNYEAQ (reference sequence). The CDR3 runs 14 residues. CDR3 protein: CASSASGSTDTQYF. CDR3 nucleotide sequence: TGTGCCAGCAGCGCTAGCGGGAGCACAGATACGCAGTATTTT.

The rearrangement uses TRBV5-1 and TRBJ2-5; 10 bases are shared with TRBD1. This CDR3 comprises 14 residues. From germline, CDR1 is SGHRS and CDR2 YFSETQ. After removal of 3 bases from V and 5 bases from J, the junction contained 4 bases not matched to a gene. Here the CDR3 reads CASSSGQGWETQYF. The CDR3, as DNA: TGCGCCAGCAGCTCGGGACAGGGGTGGGAGACCCAGTACTTC. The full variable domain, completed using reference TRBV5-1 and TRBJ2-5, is KAGVTQTPRYLIKTRGQQVTLSCSPISGHRSVSWYQQTPGQGLQFLFEYFSETQRNKGNFPGRFSGRQFSNSRSEMNVSTLELGDSALYLCASSSGQGWETQYFGPGTRLLVL.

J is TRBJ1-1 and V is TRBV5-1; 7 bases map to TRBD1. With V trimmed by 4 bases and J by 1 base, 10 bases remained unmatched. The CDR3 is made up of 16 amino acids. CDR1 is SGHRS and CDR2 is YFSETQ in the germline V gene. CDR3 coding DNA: TGCGCCAGCAGCGGCCGGGACAGAACAGCGAACACTGAAGCTTTCTTT. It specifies CASSGRDRTANTEAFF.

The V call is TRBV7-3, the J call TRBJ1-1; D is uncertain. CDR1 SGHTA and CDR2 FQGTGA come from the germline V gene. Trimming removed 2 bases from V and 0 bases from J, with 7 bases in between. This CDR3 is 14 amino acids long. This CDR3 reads CASSLAGMNTEAFF. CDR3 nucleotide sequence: TGTGCCAGCAGCTTAGCAGGCATGAACACTGAAGCTTTCTTT.

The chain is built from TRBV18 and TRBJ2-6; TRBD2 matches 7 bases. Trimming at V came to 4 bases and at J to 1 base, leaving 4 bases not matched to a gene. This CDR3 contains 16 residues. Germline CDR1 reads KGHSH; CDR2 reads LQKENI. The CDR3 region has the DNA TGTGCCAGCTCACGAGTCGGGGGGTCTGGGGCCAACGTCCTGACTTTC. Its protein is CASSRVGGSGANVLTF.

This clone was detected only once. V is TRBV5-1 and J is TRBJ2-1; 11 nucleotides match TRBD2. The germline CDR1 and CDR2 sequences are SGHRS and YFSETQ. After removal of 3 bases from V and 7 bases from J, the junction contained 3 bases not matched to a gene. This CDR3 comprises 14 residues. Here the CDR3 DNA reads TGCGCCAGCAGCTACTGGACTAGCGGGAATGAGCAGTTCTTC. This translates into CASSYWTSGNEQFF. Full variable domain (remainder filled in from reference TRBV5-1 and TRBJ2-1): KAGVTQTPRYLIKTRGQQVTLSCSPISGHRSVSWYQQTPGQGLQFLFEYFSETQRNKGNFPGRFSGRQFSNSRSEMNVSTLELGDSALYLCASSYWTSGNEQFFGPGTRLTVL.

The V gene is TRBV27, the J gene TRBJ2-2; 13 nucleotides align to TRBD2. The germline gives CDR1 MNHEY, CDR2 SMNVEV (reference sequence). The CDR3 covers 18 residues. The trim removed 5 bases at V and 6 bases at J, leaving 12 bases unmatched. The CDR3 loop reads CASSLFGGLAGSAGELFF. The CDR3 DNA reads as TGTGCCAGCAGTCTATTCGGGGGACTAGCGGGATCGGCCGGGGAGCTGTTTTTT.

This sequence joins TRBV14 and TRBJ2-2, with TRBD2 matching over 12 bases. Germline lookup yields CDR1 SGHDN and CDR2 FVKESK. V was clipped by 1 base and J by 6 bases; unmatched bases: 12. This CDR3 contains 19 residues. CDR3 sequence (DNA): TGTGCCAGCAGCCAAGCGCGCGGGAAGACTAGCGGGAGCTCCGGGGAGCTGTTTTTT. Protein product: CASSQARGKTSGSSGELFF.

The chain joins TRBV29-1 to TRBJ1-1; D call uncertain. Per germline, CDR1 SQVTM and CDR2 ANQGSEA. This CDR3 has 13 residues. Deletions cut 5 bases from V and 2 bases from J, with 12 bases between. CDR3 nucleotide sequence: TGCAGCGTTAACGGCGCGGGAAACACTGAAGCTTTCTTT. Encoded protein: CSVNGAGNTEAFF.